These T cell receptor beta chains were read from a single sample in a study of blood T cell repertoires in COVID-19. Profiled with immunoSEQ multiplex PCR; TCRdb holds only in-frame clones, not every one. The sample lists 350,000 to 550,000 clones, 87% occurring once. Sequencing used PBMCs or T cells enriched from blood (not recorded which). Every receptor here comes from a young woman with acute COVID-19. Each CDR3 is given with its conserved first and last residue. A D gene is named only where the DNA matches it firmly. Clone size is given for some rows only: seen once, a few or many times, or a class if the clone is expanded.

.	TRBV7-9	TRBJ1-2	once	CASSSDSGRTADYYGYTF	TGTGCCAGCAGCTCCGATAGTGGAAGGACAGCCGACTACTATGGCTACACCTTC
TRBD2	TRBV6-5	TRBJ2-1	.	CASSQTSGGYNEQFF	TGTGCCAGCAGTCAAACTAGCGGGGGTTACAATGAGCAGTTCTTC
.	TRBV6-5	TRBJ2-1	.	CASSPTRGLQFF	TGTGCCAGCAGTCCTACTAGAGGCCTTCAGTTCTTC
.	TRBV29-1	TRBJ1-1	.	CSADRRTEAFF	TGCAGCGCCGACAGGCGCACTGAAGCTTTCTTT
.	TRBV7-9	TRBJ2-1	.	CASSYTYNEQFF	TGTGCCAGCAGCTACACCTACAATGAGCAGTTCTTC
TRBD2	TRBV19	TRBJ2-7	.	CASSISAGPTYEQYF	TGTGCCAGTAGTATTTCAGCGGGACCAACCTACGAGCAGTACTTC
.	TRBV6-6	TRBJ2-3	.	CAKLGSGSTDTQYF	TGTGCCAAGTTGGGCAGCGGTAGCACAGATACGCAGTATTTT
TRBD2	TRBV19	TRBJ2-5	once	CASSTHKLAAYQETQYF	TGTGCCAGTAGTACCCATAAACTAGCGGCGTACCAAGAGACCCAGTACTTC
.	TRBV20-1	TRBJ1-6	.	CSASSGGRSPLHF	TGCAGTGCTAGTAGCGGGGGGCGATCACCCCTCCACTTT
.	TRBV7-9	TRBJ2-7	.	CASSFQVYEQYF	TGTGCCAGCAGCTTTCAGGTTTACGAGCAGTACTTC
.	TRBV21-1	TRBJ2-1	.	CASSKRGYEQFF	TGTGCCAGCAGCAAACGCGGCTATGAGCAGTTCTTC
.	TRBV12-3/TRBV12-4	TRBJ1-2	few	CASSDGGDDGYTF	TGTGCCAGCTCGGACGGCGGGGACGATGGCTACACCTTC
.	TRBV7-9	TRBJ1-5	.	CASSDDGSSNQPQHF	TGTGCCAGCAGCGACGACGGGAGCAGCAATCAGCCCCAGCATTTT
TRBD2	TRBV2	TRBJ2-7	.	CASGLGGGTSYEQYF	TGTGCCAGCGGGCTGGGCGGGGGGACTTCCTACGAGCAGTACTTC
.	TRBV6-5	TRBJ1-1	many	CASMITRLGTEAFF	TGTGCCAGCATGATTACTAGGTTGGGCACTGAAGCTTTCTTT
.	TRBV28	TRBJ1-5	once	CASSVTGSGNQPQHF	TGTGCCAGCAGCGTAACAGGGTCGGGCAATCAGCCCCAGCATTTT
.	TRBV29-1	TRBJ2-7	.	CSVRGSSYEQYF	TGCAGCGTAAGGGGTTCCTCCTACGAGCAGTACTTC
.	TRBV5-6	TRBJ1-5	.	CASSSQGGLQPQHF	TGTGCCAGCAGCTCCCAGGGAGGCCTACAGCCCCAGCATTTT
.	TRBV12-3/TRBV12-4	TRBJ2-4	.	CASSWDTNIQYF	TGTGCCAGCAGTTGGGACACAAACATTCAGTACTTC
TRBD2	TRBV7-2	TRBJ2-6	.	CASSLTLAGFSGANVLTF	TGTGCCAGCAGCTTAACGCTAGCGGGGTTCTCTGGGGCCAACGTCCTGACTTTC
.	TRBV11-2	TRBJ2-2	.	CASSLAYPGQKNTGELFF	TGTGCCAGCAGCTTAGCATACCCTGGACAGAAGAACACCGGGGAGCTGTTTTTT
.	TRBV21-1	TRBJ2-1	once	CAKTLAERYNEQFF	TGTGCCAAAACCCTAGCGGAGCGCTACAATGAGCAGTTCTTC
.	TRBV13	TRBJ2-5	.	CASSLGQGETQYF	TGTGCCAGCAGCTTAGGACAGGGAGAGACCCAGTACTTC
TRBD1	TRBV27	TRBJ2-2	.	CASSLDRGTGELFF	TGTGCCAGCAGTCTGGACAGGGGCACCGGGGAGCTGTTTTTT
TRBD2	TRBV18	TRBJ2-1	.	CASSTSGNNEQFF	TGTGCCAGCTCAACTAGCGGAAACAATGAGCAGTTCTTC
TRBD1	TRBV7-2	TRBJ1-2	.	CASSFDREVGYTF	TGTGCCAGCAGCTTTGACAGGGAAGTTGGCTACACCTTC
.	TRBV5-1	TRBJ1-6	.	CASSLWGDPKDSPLHF	TGCGCCAGCAGCTTGTGGGGGGACCCGAAGGATTCACCCCTCCACTTT
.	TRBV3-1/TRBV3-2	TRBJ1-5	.	CASSQDKGLVGNQPQHF	TGTGCCAGCAGCCAAGATAAGGGGTTAGTGGGCAATCAGCCCCAGCATTTT
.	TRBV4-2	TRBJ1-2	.	CASSQDHRNYGYTF	TGTGCCAGCAGCCAAGATCACAGAAACTATGGCTACACCTTC
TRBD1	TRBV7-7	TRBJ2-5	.	CASSGRQGAGETQYF	TGTGCCAGCAGCGGACGACAGGGGGCCGGGGAGACCCAGTACTTC
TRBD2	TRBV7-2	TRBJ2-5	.	CASSPSLLAGGPETQYF	TGTGCCAGCAGCCCAAGCCTACTAGCGGGGGGGCCGGAGACCCAGTACTTC
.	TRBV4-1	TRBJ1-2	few	CASSLGQQANYGYTF	TGCGCCAGCAGCCTTGGACAGCAAGCTAACTATGGCTACACCTTC
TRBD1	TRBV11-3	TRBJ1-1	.	CASSLGGRGQGVNTEAFF	TGTGCCAGCAGCTTAGGAGGCCGAGGACAGGGGGTGAACACTGAAGCTTTCTTT
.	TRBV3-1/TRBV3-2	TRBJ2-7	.	CASSQDITTRVEQYF	TGTGCCAGCAGCCAAGATATAACCACGCGGGTCGAGCAGTACTTC
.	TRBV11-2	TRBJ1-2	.	CASSRYGSQNYGYTF	TGTGCCAGCAGCCGCTACGGGTCGCAGAACTATGGCTACACCTTC
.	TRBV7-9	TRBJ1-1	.	CASSLSQYNTEAFF	TGTGCCAGCAGCTTATCACAATACAACACTGAAGCTTTCTTT
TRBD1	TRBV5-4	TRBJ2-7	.	CASSTGTGSGEQYF	TGTGCCAGCAGCACCGGGACAGGGTCAGGTGAGCAGTACTTC
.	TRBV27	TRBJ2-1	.	CASSLGEIHNEQFF	TGTGCCAGCAGTTTAGGAGAGATCCACAATGAGCAGTTCTTC
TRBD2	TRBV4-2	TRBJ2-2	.	CASSQDGLAGGQGTGELFF	TGTGCCAGCAGCCAAGACGGACTAGCGGGGGGGCAGGGCACCGGGGAGCTGTTTTTT
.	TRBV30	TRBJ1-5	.	CAWSVGAGTSNQPQHF	TGTGCCTGGAGTGTGGGGGCAGGGACAAGCAATCAGCCCCAGCATTTT
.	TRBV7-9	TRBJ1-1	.	CASSLDRGSDTEAFF	TGTGCCAGCAGCTTAGATCGGGGTTCGGACACTGAAGCTTTCTTT
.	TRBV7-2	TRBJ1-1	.	CASSLVRPTRTEAFF	TGTGCCAGCAGCTTAGTTCGGCCCACGAGGACTGAAGCTTTCTTT
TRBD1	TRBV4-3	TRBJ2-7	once	CASSQDIGTVGHEQYF	TGCGCCAGCAGCCAAGATATCGGGACAGTAGGACACGAGCAGTACTTC
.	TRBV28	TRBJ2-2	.	CASSSGDTNTGELFF	TGTGCCAGCAGTTCCGGGGACACGAACACCGGGGAGCTGTTTTTT
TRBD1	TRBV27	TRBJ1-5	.	CASSPAGQKYQPQHF	TGTGCCAGCAGTCCGGCGGGACAGAAATATCAGCCCCAGCATTTT